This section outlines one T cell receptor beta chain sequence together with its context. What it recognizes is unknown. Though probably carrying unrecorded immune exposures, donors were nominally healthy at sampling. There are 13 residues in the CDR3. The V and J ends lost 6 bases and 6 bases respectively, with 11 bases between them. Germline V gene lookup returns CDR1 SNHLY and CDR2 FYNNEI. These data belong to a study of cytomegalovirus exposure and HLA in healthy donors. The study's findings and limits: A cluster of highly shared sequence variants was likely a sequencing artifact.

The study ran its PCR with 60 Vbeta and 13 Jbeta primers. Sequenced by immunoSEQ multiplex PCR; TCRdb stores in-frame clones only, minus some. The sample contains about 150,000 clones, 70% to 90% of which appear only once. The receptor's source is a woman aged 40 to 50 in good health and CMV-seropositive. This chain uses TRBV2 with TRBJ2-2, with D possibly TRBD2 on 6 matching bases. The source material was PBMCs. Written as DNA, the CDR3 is TGTGCCAGCAGGGGCAGGGAGGCCGGGGAGCTGTTTTTT. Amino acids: CASRGREAGELFF. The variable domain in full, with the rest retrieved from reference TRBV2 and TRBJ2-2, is EPEVTQTPSHQVTQMGQEVILRCVPISNHLYFYWYRQILGQKVEFLVSFYNNEISEKSEIFDDQFSVERPDGSNFTLKIRSTKLEDSAMYFCASRGREAGELFFGEGSRLTVL.